This entry lists 8 T cell receptor beta chains sequenced from one sample in a study of control samples from healthy donors and cancer patients. Profiling relied on immunoSEQ multiplex PCR, and the TCRdb table lists in-frame clones only, not all of them. Of 160,000 or so clones in the sample, 94% were seen once. The specimen sequenced was blood. These receptors originate from a woman in her 40s in good health.

The V and J genes are TRBV5-1 and TRBJ2-2; 9 positions agree with TRBD1. V was pared by 1 base and J by 6 bases, with 10 bases of the junction left unmatched. CDR1 is SGHRS and CDR2 is YFSETQ in the germline V gene. The CDR3 is made up of 17 amino acids. The CDR3 loop is CASSLSGRTGVAGELFF. In DNA form, the CDR3 reads TGCGCCAGCAGCTTGAGTGGGCGGACAGGGGTGGCCGGGGAGCTGTTTTTT.

This chain connects TRBV4-1 to TRBJ1-5; D unresolved. The CDR3 consists of 13 residues. V dropped 0 bases and J dropped 11 bases, with 11 bases sitting between them. The germline gives CDR1 MGHRA, CDR2 YSYEKL. The CDR3 spells CASSQELFTAQHF. In DNA form, the CDR3 reads TGCGCCAGCAGCCAAGAGTTGTTCACGGCCCAGCATTTT.

V is TRBV6-2 or TRBV6-3 and J is TRBJ1-1; 9 nucleotides line up with TRBD1. The CDR3 consists of 17 residues. CDR1 and CDR2 from the germline V gene are MNHEY and SVGEGT. The V gene end was trimmed by 5 bases and the J gene end by 1 base; junction bases not matched to a gene: 11. In DNA form, the CDR3 reads TGTGCCAGCAGTCCACTCCCGGACAGGGGAGGGAACACTGAAGCTTTCTTT. It codes for CASSPLPDRGGNTEAFF.

The chain couples TRBV18 to TRBJ1-2; D may be TRBD1 (6 bases). Germline V gene data show CDR1 as KGHSH and CDR2 as LQKENI. CDR3 length: 16 residues. V was shortened by 0 bases and J by 3 bases, with 14 bases between the two germline ends. The CDR3, as DNA: TGTGCCAGCTCACCACCCACAGGGTTGGCGGACTATGGCTACACCTTC. The encoded protein is CASSPPTGLADYGYTF.

The V and J genes are TRBV25-1 and TRBJ2-4, with 12 nucleotides matching TRBD2. In germline, CDR1 is MGHDK, CDR2 SYGVNS. CDR3 length equals 17 residues. V lost 4 bases and J lost 1; bases outside the gene matches: 5. The CDR3: CASSGLAGGSAKNIQYF. Here the CDR3 DNA reads TGTGCCAGCAGTGGGCTAGCGGGAGGGTCGGCCAAAAACATTCAGTACTTC.

To note about this clone: The sample contains more than one DNA sequence encoding this CDR3. The chain employs TRBV19 and TRBJ1-2; no reliable D call. The CDR3 has 14 amino acids. Deletions cut 3 bases from V and 3 bases from J, with 11 bases between. Germline V gene sequence: CDR1 LNHDA, CDR2 SQIVND (reference sequence). This chain's CDR3 is CASSIPGSDYGYTF. CDR3 in DNA: TGTGCCAGTAGTATTCCCGGGTCAGACTATGGCTACACCTTC.

The chain has TRBV2 and TRBJ1-6; weak D call: TRBD1 (5 bases). The germline gives CDR1 SNHLY, CDR2 FYNNEI. V lost 3 bases, J lost 6 bases, and 15 bases lay in between. The CDR3 totals 16 residues. This CDR3 is CASSDGGGAGNSPLHF. The CDR3 nucleotides read TGTGCCAGCAGTGATGGTGGTGGGGCCGGTAATTCACCCCTCCACTTT.

This sequence joins TRBV7-2 and TRBJ1-2; 8 bases agree with TRBD1. Germline CDR1 is SGHTA and CDR2 is FQGNSA. There are 17 residues in the CDR3. V trimming: 1 base; J trimming: 0 bases; junction bases outside the gene matches: 7. The CDR3 protein is CASSLVGQASTNYGYTF. The CDR3 nucleotides read TGTGCCAGCAGCTTAGTGGGACAGGCCTCCACTAACTATGGCTACACCTTC.